These T cell receptor beta chains were read from a single sample in a study of T cell responses to AZD1222 COVID-19 vaccine. Clones were read by immunoSEQ multiplex PCR, and TCRdb kept only the in-frame ones, dropping some. The top ten hold roughly 1.5% of the sample, which has 96,000 or so clones, 89% seen once. Sample: peripheral blood, taken on day 0 of AZD1222 vaccination. These receptors were obtained from an adult in good health. Each CDR3 is given with its conserved first and last residue. D genes are given only for firm matches. Where a row states a size, it is once, few, many or the class of an expanded clone; other rows omit it.

J gene: TRBJ2-5; V gene: TRBV5-1; clone size: -; CDR3 length: 13; D gene: -; CDR3 protein: CASSYTLQETQYF; CDR3 DNA: TGCGCCAGCAGCTACACCCTCCAAGAGACCCAGTACTTC
J gene: TRBJ1-3; V gene: TRBV9; clone size: -; CDR3 length: 15; D gene: -; CDR3 protein: CASSPGQSSGNTIYF; CDR3 DNA: TGTGCCAGCAGCCCTGGACAGAGCTCTGGAAACACCATATATTTT
J gene: TRBJ2-1; V gene: TRBV5-4; clone size: -; CDR3 length: 14; D gene: -; CDR3 protein: CASSPSGSRNEQFF; CDR3 DNA: TGTGCCAGCAGCCCCTCAGGGTCAAGGAATGAGCAGTTCTTC
J gene: TRBJ1-5; V gene: TRBV4-2; clone size: -; CDR3 length: 17; D gene: TRBD1; CDR3 protein: CASSHASGTGGNQPQHF; CDR3 DNA: TGTGCCAGCAGCCATGCCTCCGGGACAGGGGGCAATCAGCCCCAGCATTTT
J gene: TRBJ1-4; V gene: TRBV7-9; clone size: once; CDR3 length: 16; D gene: TRBD1; CDR3 protein: CASSLVVGTGNEKLFF; CDR3 DNA: TGTGCCAGCAGCTTAGTAGTCGGGACAGGGAATGAAAAACTGTTTTTT
J gene: TRBJ1-1; V gene: TRBV30; clone size: -; CDR3 length: 16; D gene: TRBD1; CDR3 protein: CAWSKTGQGGNTEAFF; CDR3 DNA: TGTGCCTGGAGTAAAACGGGACAGGGCGGGAACACTGAAGCTTTCTTT
J gene: TRBJ2-5; V gene: TRBV10-3; clone size: -; CDR3 length: 13; D gene: -; CDR3 protein: CATEGGYQETQYF; CDR3 DNA: TGTGCCACCGAAGGCGGTTACCAAGAGACCCAGTACTTC
J gene: TRBJ1-5; V gene: TRBV6-1; clone size: -; CDR3 length: 14; D gene: -; CDR3 protein: CASSEGGFNQPQHF; CDR3 DNA: TGTGCCAGCAGTGAAGGTGGGTTCAATCAGCCCCAGCATTTT
J gene: TRBJ1-4; V gene: TRBV6-5; clone size: once; CDR3 length: 14; D gene: -; CDR3 protein: CASSFGGGNEKLFF; CDR3 DNA: TGTGCCAGCAGTTTCGGTGGAGGTAACGAAAAACTGTTTTTT
J gene: TRBJ2-3; V gene: TRBV7-2; clone size: -; CDR3 length: 17; D gene: -; CDR3 protein: CASSLRSSRISTDTQYF; CDR3 DNA: TGTGCCAGCAGCCTCCGCAGCAGCCGGATTAGCACAGATACGCAGTATTTT
J gene: TRBJ1-4; V gene: TRBV29-1; clone size: -; CDR3 length: 13; D gene: -; CDR3 protein: CSVGPSGDEKLFF; CDR3 DNA: TGCAGCGTTGGTCCCTCGGGAGATGAAAAACTGTTTTTT
J gene: TRBJ2-3; V gene: TRBV30; clone size: -; CDR3 length: 14; D gene: TRBD2; CDR3 protein: CAWEKRTSPDTQYF; CDR3 DNA: TGTGCCTGGGAGAAACGGACTAGCCCAGATACGCAGTATTTT
J gene: TRBJ2-6; V gene: TRBV28; clone size: -; CDR3 length: 16; D gene: -; CDR3 protein: CASSLRGVSGANVLTF; CDR3 DNA: TGTGCCAGCAGTTTAAGGGGCGTCTCTGGGGCCAACGTCCTGACTTTC
J gene: TRBJ1-6; V gene: TRBV7-9; clone size: -; CDR3 length: 14; D gene: -; CDR3 protein: CASSLVTRDSPLHF; CDR3 DNA: TGTGCCAGCAGCTTAGTAACCCGGGATTCACCCCTCCACTTT
J gene: TRBJ2-7; V gene: TRBV9; clone size: once; CDR3 length: 16; D gene: TRBD2; CDR3 protein: CASSVSAAGASYEQYF; CDR3 DNA: TGTGCCAGCAGCGTATCAGCAGCGGGGGCCTCCTACGAGCAGTACTTC
J gene: TRBJ1-1; V gene: TRBV7-6; clone size: -; CDR3 length: 15; D gene: -; CDR3 protein: CASSLEGRAGTEAFF; CDR3 DNA: TGTGCCAGCAGCTTGGAGGGGAGGGCGGGAACTGAAGCTTTCTTT
J gene: TRBJ2-7; V gene: TRBV4-3; clone size: -; CDR3 length: 18; D gene: TRBD1; CDR3 protein: CASSQDFYGTGGSYEQYF; CDR3 DNA: TGCGCCAGCAGCCAAGATTTTTACGGGACAGGGGGATCCTACGAGCAGTACTTC
J gene: TRBJ2-2; V gene: TRBV19; clone size: -; CDR3 length: 16; D gene: TRBD1; CDR3 protein: CASTPPGQGGTGELFF; CDR3 DNA: TGTGCCAGTACTCCCCCGGGACAGGGGGGCACCGGGGAGCTGTTTTTT
J gene: TRBJ1-2; V gene: TRBV7-8; clone size: once; CDR3 length: 12; D gene: -; CDR3 protein: CASSFGDFGYTF; CDR3 DNA: TGTGCCAGCAGTTTCGGGGACTTTGGCTACACCTTC
J gene: TRBJ2-5; V gene: TRBV12-5; clone size: -; CDR3 length: 16; D gene: -; CDR3 protein: CASAPFGGGPQETQYF; CDR3 DNA: TGTGCTAGTGCCCCCTTTGGCGGGGGCCCACAAGAGACCCAGTACTTC
J gene: TRBJ1-2; V gene: TRBV10-3; clone size: -; CDR3 length: 14; D gene: -; CDR3 protein: CAISESRGGGGYTF; CDR3 DNA: TGTGCCATCAGTGAGTCTCGTGGGGGTGGCGGCTACACCTTC
J gene: TRBJ1-1; V gene: TRBV29-1; clone size: -; CDR3 length: 13; D gene: -; CDR3 protein: CSGRINEGTEAFF; CDR3 DNA: TGCAGCGGCCGGATCAACGAGGGAACTGAAGCTTTCTTT
J gene: TRBJ2-5; V gene: TRBV7-2; clone size: -; CDR3 length: 14; D gene: -; CDR3 protein: CASSLQALQETQYF; CDR3 DNA: TGTGCCAGCAGCTTACAGGCCTTGCAAGAGACCCAGTACTTC
J gene: TRBJ1-5; V gene: TRBV7-9; clone size: few; CDR3 length: 13; D gene: -; CDR3 protein: CASSIDGVGAQHF; CDR3 DNA: TGTGCCAGCAGCATCGATGGGGTGGGTGCCCAGCATTTT
J gene: TRBJ1-1; V gene: TRBV10-3; clone size: once; CDR3 length: 15; D gene: -; CDR3 protein: CAISADGYMNTEAFF; CDR3 DNA: TGTGCCATCAGTGCGGACGGATACATGAACACTGAAGCTTTCTTT
J gene: TRBJ2-1; V gene: TRBV5-4; clone size: -; CDR3 length: 16; D gene: TRBD1; CDR3 protein: CASSLDTGGSYNEQFF; CDR3 DNA: TGTGCCAGCAGCTTGGATACAGGGGGATCCTACAATGAGCAGTTCTTC
J gene: TRBJ2-3; V gene: TRBV24-1; clone size: -; CDR3 length: 16; D gene: TRBD2; CDR3 protein: CATGTSGGVFTDTQYF; CDR3 DNA: TGTGCCACCGGGACTAGCGGGGGGGTTTTCACAGATACGCAGTATTTT
J gene: TRBJ1-1; V gene: TRBV9; clone size: -; CDR3 length: 14; D gene: -; CDR3 protein: CASSERAVGTEAFF; CDR3 DNA: TGTGCCAGCAGCGAGCGGGCCGTGGGGACAGAAGCTTTCTTT
J gene: TRBJ1-4; V gene: TRBV28; clone size: -; CDR3 length: 14; D gene: TRBD1; CDR3 protein: CASGGTVVNEKLFF; CDR3 DNA: TGTGCCAGCGGGGGGACAGTAGTTAATGAAAAACTGTTTTTT